These 10 T cell receptor beta chains share one sample of origin, sequenced in a study of cytomegalovirus exposure and HLA in healthy donors. Both 60 Vbeta primers and 13 Jbeta primers went into the PCR. The data were produced by immunoSEQ multiplex PCR, yet TCRdb's version contains in-frame clones alone and is incomplete. The sample shows about 85,000 clones, roughly three quarters of them seen only once. The sequencing input was PBMCs. Every receptor here comes from a woman aged 45-65 years in good health and CMV-seropositive.

This rearrangement joins TRBV6-5 to TRBJ2-1, with D possibly being TRBD1 (6 bases). The CDR3 totals 13 residues. Trimming removed 8 bases from V and 4 bases from J, with 12 bases in between. Looked up from germline, CDR1 is MNHEY and CDR2 is SVGAGI. The DNA of the CDR3 is TGTGCCAGCTCTATGGACAGATACAATGAGCAGTTCTTC. As protein: CASSMDRYNEQFF.

The rearrangement links TRBV2 to TRBJ2-5; 8 bases are a match to TRBD1. The germline V gene encodes CDR1 SNHLY and CDR2 FYNNEI. The CDR3 has 14 amino acids. J was trimmed by 5 bases and V by 7 bases; bases with no gene match: 9. Here the CDR3 reads CASTGQGAGETQYF. CDR3 nucleotides: TGTGCCAGCACTGGTCAGGGGGCGGGGGAGACCCAGTACTTC.

The chain is built from TRBV7-9 and TRBJ2-5; no definite D call. Matching the DNA end better, TRBJ2-7 makes the J call doubtful. CDR3 length equals 13 residues. The germline gives CDR1 SEHNR, CDR2 FQNEAQ (reference sequence). Written as DNA, the CDR3 is TGTGCCAGCAGCCAACCGACAATCCACGAGCAGTACTTC. Protein: CASSQPTIHEQYF.

V and J are TRBV11-1 and TRBJ1-4; D is undetermined. The CDR3 length is 15 residues. V was trimmed by 4 bases and J by 5 bases, leaving 14 bases between them. Germline lookup yields CDR1 SGHAT and CDR2 FQDESV (reference sequence). The CDR3 here is CASSSPGRANEKLFF. The CDR3 DNA follows: TGTGCCAGCAGCTCGCCGGGAAGGGCAAATGAAAAACTGTTTTTT.

The gene calls are TRBV30 and TRBJ1-3, with D hard to call. The V gene's germline CDR1 is GTSNPN and CDR2 SVGIG (reference sequence). With 0 bases removed from V and 0 bases from J, the gap between germline ends came to 3 bases. This CDR3 comprises 13 residues. CDR3 sequence (DNA): TGTGCCTGGAGTGTTCTCTCTGGAAACACCATATATTTT. It yields the protein CAWSVLSGNTIYF.

V is TRBV2 and J is TRBJ1-1; 7 nucleotides align to TRBD1. Germline V gene sequence: CDR1 SNHLY, CDR2 FYNNEI. The CDR3 extends over 13 amino acids. Unmatched junction bases numbered 9, after V lost 7 bases and J lost 7 bases. The CDR3 region has the DNA TGTGCCAGCACCCGGACAGGAGTGGGTGAAGCTTTCTTT. It codes for CASTRTGVGEAFF.

The V call is TRBV6-5, the J call TRBJ1-2, with D perhaps matching TRBD1 (5 bases). The CDR3 runs 13 residues. The V gene's germline CDR1 is MNHEY and CDR2 SVGAGI. V was clipped by 5 bases and J by 5 bases, with 12 bases between them. CDR3: CASSTDRGYGYTF. CDR3 nucleotide sequence: TGTGCCAGCAGTACAGATCGGGGGTATGGCTACACCTTC.

The chain links TRBV7-8 to TRBJ1-3, with 7 bases identical to TRBD1. V shed 5 bases, J shed 4 bases, and the junction held 2 bases outside the gene matches. CDR1 is SGHVS, CDR2 FQNEAQ, per germline. The CDR3 is made up of 13 amino acids. The CDR3 sequence is CASSPGQGNTIYF. The CDR3 DNA sequence: TGTGCCAGCAGCCCGGGACAGGGAAACACCATATATTTT.

The rearrangement links TRBV2 to TRBJ1-5; weak D call: TRBD1 (5 bases). Germline CDR1 is SNHLY and CDR2 is FYNNEI. This CDR3 has 15 residues. V was pared by 4 bases and J by 4 bases, with 14 bases between. The chain's CDR3 is CASSVTGSGNQPQHF. The CDR3, as DNA: TGTGCCAGCAGTGTAACAGGTAGTGGAAATCAGCCCCAGCATTTT.

The chain couples TRBV5-1 to TRBJ2-7; 7 bases match TRBD2. Germline values: CDR1 SGHRS, CDR2 YFSETQ. J gave up 1 base and V 0 bases, and 7 bases lay outside the gene matches. The CDR3 runs 16 residues. As DNA, the CDR3 is TGCGCCAGCAGCTTGGTAATAGCGGGTTTGTCCTACGAGCAGTACTTC. Its protein product is CASSLVIAGLSYEQYF.